The entry that follows covers one T cell receptor (beta chain) sequence. The target antigen is unknown. J gave up 2 bases and V 4 bases, and 4 bases lay outside the gene matches. Germline CDR1 reads MGHRA; CDR2 reads YSYEKL. This CDR3 is built from 15 residues. These data originate in a study of CD8 T cells in ankylosing spondylitis. TCR beta libraries were made by quantitative 5'-RACE with molecular barcodes. TCRdb called the 5' RACE reads again in MiXCR, with one record for every CDR3 protein. Seen here are more than 150,000 distinct CDR3 sequences, around 13% observed once, and the top ten hold about 17%. Study-wide findings and caveats: Enrichment of disease-linked clones was reportedly significant in matched ankylosing spondylitis synovial fluid.

The sequence came from a male donor with ankylosing spondylitis or in good health (not recorded which). The source material was blood, either unsorted or a sorted T cell fraction (not recorded which). The chain joins TRBV4-1 to TRBJ2-5; 10 nucleotides agree with TRBD2. The CDR3 reads CASSLPTSGQETQYF. The CDR3 DNA follows: TGCGCCAGCAGCCTACCGACTAGCGGGCAAGAGACCCAGTACTTC.